The table lists the clone carrying this TCR beta chain with a few counts. Its antigen is unknown. This entry comes from a study of T-cell memory formation after mild COVID-19. General observations from the study: Unconfirmed was the SARS-CoV-2 specificity of second-wave clones that peaked on day 37. The finding that pre-infection memory included some responding clones suggested that cross-reactive memory joined. The CD4+ clones that contracted clustered mainly within CM and EM, and the CD8+ clones concentrated in EMRA.

From the 5' RACE reads, TCRdb called clonotypes with MiXCR, one entry per CDR3 protein. The table shows about 350,000 distinct CDR3 sequences, with 25% to 30% occurring only once. The sequencing sample was made of PBMCs or a T cell subset sorted from them (not recorded which). The sequence derives from an adult woman who had mild COVID-19 (a few samples of this study predate the infection). Cell type and time point are not known.

In nucleotides, the CDR3 is TGTGCCAGCCCTGGGGGCGCAGGAACCGGGGAGCTGTTTTTT. This gives the protein CASPGGAGTGELFF. V gene TRBV19 combines with J gene TRBJ2-2; weak D call: TRBD1 (6 bases). V was pared by 9 bases and J by 5 bases, with 16 bases between. CDR1 LNHDA and CDR2 SQIVND come from the germline V gene (reference sequence). This CDR3 is 14 amino acids long.